This T cell receptor beta chain was captured by sequencing in a study of OX40 agonist ivuxolimab in advanced cancers. Sequencing used immunoSEQ multiplex PCR; TCRdb keeps in-frame clones, though not all of them. The sample lists 65,000 to 90,000 clones, around 88% occurring once. Germline V lookup: CDR1 SGHRS, CDR2 YFSETQ. The CDR3 contains 16 residues. With V trimmed by 6 bases and J by 3 bases, 5 bases remained unmatched. The TCR comes from an adult with an advanced solid tumor such as melanoma, head and neck, liver or kidney cancer. The rearrangement joins TRBV5-1 to TRBJ2-3, with TRBD2 identical over 15 bases. The input for sequencing was CD4+ or CD8+ T cells sorted from blood, taken in a trial of the OX40 agonist ivuxolimab. Written as DNA, the CDR3 is TGCGCCAGCACCCCCGGGACTAGCGGGAGGACAGATACGCAGTATTTT. This encodes CASTPGTSGRTDTQYF. Based on the CDR3 plus reference TRBV5-1 and TRBJ2-3, the full variable domain is KAGVTQTPRYLIKTRGQQVTLSCSPISGHRSVSWYQQTPGQGLQFLFEYFSETQRNKGNFPGRFSGRQFSNSRSEMNVSTLELGDSALYLCASTPGTSGRTDTQYFGPGTRLTVL.